Sequencing of this T cell receptor beta chain was carried out in a study of blood T cell repertoires in COVID-19. This CDR3 has 20 amino acids. Trimming stripped 3 bases from V and 0 bases from J, with 25 bases between. Germline V gene data show CDR1 as LNHDA and CDR2 as SQIVND (reference sequence). As handled by the study authors: Estimation of nucleated cell counts relied on the amplification of reference gene primers. The data were produced by immunoSEQ multiplex PCR, yet TCRdb's version contains in-frame clones alone and is incomplete. V and J calls and clone size follow that table, whereas D and trimming were derived from the DNA. The sample includes about 170,000 clones, approximately 82% seen only once; the top ten take approximately 22%.

This sequence joins TRBV19 and TRBJ2-3; a possible D gene is TRBD1 (6 bases). The source of this sequence is a woman aged 80 or over with acute or convalescent COVID-19. The sample comprised peripheral blood. The CDR3 DNA reads as TGTGCCAGTAGTATGGGACCTACGGGACACACAATGCTTAGCACAGATACGCAGTATTTT. This codes for CASSMGPTGHTMLSTDTQYF.